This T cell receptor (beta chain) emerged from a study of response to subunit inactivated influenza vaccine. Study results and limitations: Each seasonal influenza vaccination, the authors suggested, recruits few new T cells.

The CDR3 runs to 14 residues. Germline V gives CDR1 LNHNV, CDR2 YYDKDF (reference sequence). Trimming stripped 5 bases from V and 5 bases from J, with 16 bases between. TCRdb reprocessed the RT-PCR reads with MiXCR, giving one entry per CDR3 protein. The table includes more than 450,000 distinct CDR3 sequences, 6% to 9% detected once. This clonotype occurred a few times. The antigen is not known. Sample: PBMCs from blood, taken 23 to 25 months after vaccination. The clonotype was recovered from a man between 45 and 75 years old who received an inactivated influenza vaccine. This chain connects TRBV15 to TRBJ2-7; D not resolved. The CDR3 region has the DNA TGTGCCACCAGCGGTCGAGACGCTTTGGACGAGCAGTACTTC. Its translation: CATSGRDALDEQYF.